This passage covers 20 T cell receptor beta chains from one sample sequenced in a study of blood T cell repertoires in COVID-19. The data were produced by immunoSEQ multiplex PCR, yet TCRdb's version contains in-frame clones alone and is incomplete. The repertoire holds about 280,000 clones, with roughly four fifths as singletons. Material: peripheral blood. These receptors all come from a woman aged 45-65 years who had recovered from COVID-19.

The rearrangement uses TRBV5-1 and TRBJ1-3, with D unclear. This CDR3 comprises 14 residues. Germline V gives CDR1 SGHRS, CDR2 YFSETQ. V shed 4 bases and J shed 2 bases, with 10 bases lying between them. CDR3 DNA sequence: TGCGCCAGCAGCCCCGAGTTGCCTGGAAACACCATATATTTT. The encoded protein is CASSPELPGNTIYF.

The rearrangement links TRBV4-3 to TRBJ2-1, with 13 positions matching TRBD2. Germline V gene sequence: CDR1 LGHNA, CDR2 YSLEER. This CDR3 region has 16 residues. Trimming cost V 3 bases and J 8 bases; bases outside gene matches: 7. CDR3 sequence: CASSHRLAGGIYEQFF. In DNA form, the CDR3 reads TGCGCCAGCAGCCATAGACTAGCGGGGGGTATCTATGAGCAGTTCTTC.

The chain combines TRBV5-1 with TRBJ1-2; tentative D call: TRBD1 (5 bases). The CDR3 contains 14 residues. V was clipped by 4 bases and J by 3 bases, with 13 bases between them. In germline, CDR1 is SGHRS, CDR2 YFSETQ. CDR3 amino acids: CASSPSGGDYGYTF. Written as DNA, the CDR3 is TGCGCCAGCAGCCCCTCCGGGGGAGACTATGGCTACACCTTC.

DNA of the CDR3: TGTGCCAGCAGCGCCCGAGCGGGCAGTCTCTCTGGAAACACCATATATTTT. Amino acids: CASSARAGSLSGNTIYF. The chain carries TRBV11-2 and TRBJ1-3; D unclear. The CDR3 is 17 residues long. With 5 bases removed from V and 0 bases from J, the gap between germline ends came to 17 bases. Germline V gene sequence: CDR1 SGHAT, CDR2 FQNNGV.

This clone was counted once. The gene calls are TRBV7-9 and TRBJ2-7; 14 bases are a match to TRBD2. J was trimmed by 2 bases and V by 4 bases; bases with no gene match: 13. Germline CDR1 reads SEHNR; CDR2 reads FQNEAQ (reference sequence). The CDR3 is 19 amino acids. The CDR3 nucleotides read TGTGCCAGCAGCTCATCCCGACTAGCGGGGGGGTACCAAACCTACGAGCAGTACTTC. Its protein product is CASSSSRLAGGYQTYEQYF.

The rearrangement links TRBV10-3 to TRBJ2-5; 7 bases agree with TRBD2. Germline CDR1 and CDR2: ENHRY and SYGVKD. V shed 10 bases, J shed 3 bases, and the junction held 2 bases outside the gene matches. This CDR3 contains 11 residues. In DNA form, the CDR3 reads TGTGCCACCGCGGGAGAAGAGACCCAGTACTTC. Its translation is CATAGEETQYF.

The chain employs TRBV2 and TRBJ2-3; D is unclear. CDR3 length: 14 amino acids. V lost 5 bases, J lost 4 bases, and 13 bases lay in between. Germline V lookup: CDR1 SNHLY, CDR2 FYNNEI. The CDR3 nucleotides are TGTGCCAGCAGTCAGTGGTCCGTGGCAGATACGCAGTATTTT. It translates to CASSQWSVADTQYF.

The J gene is TRBJ2-7, the V gene TRBV4-1; TRBD2 matches at 9 bases. With V trimmed by 1 base and J by 5 bases, 9 bases remained unmatched. Germline-derived CDR1 and CDR2 are MGHRA and YSYEKL. CDR3 length equals 16 residues. CDR3 bases: TGCGCCAGCAGCCAAGGTCAGAGCGGGAGGTTCGACGAGCAGTACTTC. It codes for CASSQGQSGRFDEQYF.

The chain couples TRBV4-1 to TRBJ1-3, with D possibly matching TRBD1 (5 bases). The germline V gene has CDR1 MGHRA and CDR2 YSYEKL. With 3 bases removed from V and 3 bases from J, the gap between germline ends came to 21 bases. This CDR3 has 18 residues. In DNA form, the CDR3 reads TGCGCCAGCAGCCATATTATCCATAGGGGCTTCTATGGAAACACCATATATTTT. Its protein product is CASSHIIHRGFYGNTIYF.

This chain connects TRBV7-9 to TRBJ1-2; possibly TRBD1 for D (6 bases). V was pared by 5 bases and J by 4 bases, with 23 bases between. The CDR3 runs to 17 residues. Germline V gene sequence: CDR1 SEHNR, CDR2 FQNEAQ (reference sequence). The CDR3 DNA reads TGTGCCAGCAGCGCACAGGCGGTCGAACTACAGGGCTATGGCTACACCTTC. This encodes CASSAQAVELQGYGYTF. The variable domain in full, completed from reference TRBV7-9 and TRBJ1-2, reads DTGVSQNPRHKITKRGQNVTFRCDPISEHNRLYWYRQTLGQGPEFLTYFQNEAQLEKSRLLSDRFSAERPKGSFSTLEIQRTEQGDSAMYLCASSAQAVELQGYGYTFGSGTRLTVV.

The V and J genes are TRBV18 and TRBJ2-2; possibly TRBD2 for D (5 bases). Deletions cut 3 bases from V and 4 bases from J, with 9 bases between. Per the germline V gene, CDR1 is KGHSH and CDR2 is LQKENI. The CDR3 has 14 residues. Written as DNA, the CDR3 is TGTGCCAGCTCACCCGAGGGCCTCACCGGGGAGCTGTTTTTT. Translated, it gives CASSPEGLTGELFF.

The table lists this clone with a few counts. The J gene is TRBJ2-7, the V gene TRBV4-3; D unclear. V shed 1 base and J shed 1 base, with 8 bases lying between them. The CDR3 is 14 residues long. Looked up from germline, CDR1 is LGHNA and CDR2 is YSLEER. The CDR3 sequence is CASSQALQSYEQYF. CDR3 nucleotide sequence: TGCGCCAGCAGCCAAGCGTTGCAGTCCTACGAGCAGTACTTC.

The gene calls are TRBV19 and TRBJ1-5; D remains ambiguous. The germline CDR1 and CDR2 sequences are LNHDA and SQIVND (reference sequence). The CDR3 is 13 residues long. The V end lost 3 bases, the J end lost 3 bases, and 6 bases lay between the germline ends. The CDR3 nucleotides read TGTGCCAGTAGTATTCAGAACAATCAGCCCCAGCATTTT. Amino acids: CASSIQNNQPQHF.

The chain combines TRBV24-1 with TRBJ2-3; 8 bases line up with TRBD1. In germline, CDR1 is KGHDR, CDR2 SFDVKD. This CDR3 has 16 amino acids. Trimming removed 5 bases from V and 3 bases from J; junction bases left unmatched: 9. The CDR3 sequence: CATSAADRVGTDTQYF. In DNA, the CDR3 is TGTGCCACCAGTGCCGCGGACAGGGTTGGAACAGATACGCAGTATTTT.

This chain links TRBV27 with TRBJ1-1; possible D gene TRBD1, 5 bases. V was clipped by 0 bases and J by 8 bases, with 10 bases between them. This CDR3 region has 13 residues. Germline V gene lookup returns CDR1 MNHEY and CDR2 SMNVEV (reference sequence). The CDR3 here is CASSLSGQGEAFF. CDR3 DNA: TGTGCCAGCAGTTTATCGGGGCAGGGAGAAGCTTTCTTT.

This clone was recorded a few times. The rearrangement uses TRBV5-4 and TRBJ2-3; 9 bases match TRBD2. The CDR3 has 15 residues. Germline assignment: CDR1 SGHNT and CDR2 YYREEE (reference sequence). V dropped 4 bases and J dropped 6; count of bases not matched to a gene: 9. The CDR3 here is CASSPGAGGPDTQYF. The CDR3 region has the DNA TGTGCCAGCAGCCCCGGCGCGGGGGGGCCGGATACGCAGTATTTT.

The chain employs TRBV7-2 and TRBJ2-5; TRBD2 matches 11 bases. This CDR3 contains 18 residues. After removal of 2 bases from V and 2 bases from J, the junction contained 10 bases not matched to a gene. Germline CDR1 SGHTA, CDR2 FQGNSA. This chain's CDR3 is CASSLRSSGGPQQETQYF. The CDR3 coding sequence is TGTGCCAGCAGCTTACGGTCTAGCGGGGGGCCCCAACAAGAGACCCAGTACTTC.

This clone was counted a single time. The identical CDR3 is also encoded by other nucleotide sequences in the sample. The V gene is TRBV28, the J gene TRBJ2-2; 11 bases agree with TRBD1. V shed 6 bases and J 4 bases; nucleotides not matched to a gene: 1. This CDR3 is 14 amino acids long. CDR1 is MDHEN and CDR2 is SYDVKM in the germline V gene. The CDR3 protein is CASRGTGGTGELFF. The CDR3 DNA sequence: TGTGCCAGCAGGGGGACAGGGGGCACCGGGGAGCTGTTTTTT.

The chain carries TRBV6-5 and TRBJ2-3, with D unclear. Trimming cost V 0 bases and J 6 bases, with 10 bases left between them. The CDR3 has 14 residues. CDR1 is MNHEY and CDR2 is SVGAGI in the germline V gene. CDR3 sequence: CASSYSFSGDTQYF. The CDR3 DNA reads TGTGCCAGCAGTTACTCGTTCTCCGGGGATACGCAGTATTTT.

This clone was picked up one time. The chain is built from TRBV30 and TRBJ1-6; TRBD1 matches at 9 bases. The CDR3 totals 15 residues. J gave up 4 bases and V 7 bases, and 8 bases lay outside the gene matches. Germline values: CDR1 GTSNPN, CDR2 SVGIG (reference sequence). For the CDR3, the DNA is TGTGCCTTACAGGGGGCGGAGGGGTATAATTCACCCCTCCACTTT. Residues: CALQGAEGYNSPLHF.